Following are 2 T cell receptor beta chains from one sample sequenced in a study of T-cell reconstitution after alpha-beta-depleted transplantation in children. The TCRbeta library incorporated unique molecular identifiers. TCRdb used MiXCR to reprocess the PCR reads, holding one entry per CDR3 protein. This sample carries approximately 510,000 distinct CDR3 sequences, about 16% of them seen once, and the ten largest clones take approximately 3%. The material sequenced was PBMCs from the stem cell graft donor, taken from the stem cell graft. These receptors all stem from a human donor who donated a stem cell graft to a child with acute lymphoblastic leukemia.

There are a few counts of this clonotype. The chain employs TRBV12-3 or TRBV12-4 and TRBJ2-1; a possible D gene is TRBD2 (6 bases). The CDR3 has 12 amino acids. The V gene lost 8 bases and the J gene lost 4 bases, with 9 bases spanning the gap. CDR3 region: CASGGAYNEQFF. Here the CDR3 DNA reads TGTGCCAGCGGCGGGGCATACAATGAGCAGTTCTTC.

The V gene is TRBV7-9, the J gene TRBJ1-5; D may be TRBD1 (5 bases). Germline V gene sequence: CDR1 SEHNR, CDR2 FQNEAQ (reference sequence). There are 11 residues in the CDR3. Trimming cost V 5 bases and J 15 bases, with 14 bases left between them. The CDR3 reads CASSPLQGGHF. CDR3 bases: TGTGCCAGCAGCCCGCTCCAGGGAGGGCATTTT.